The T cell receptor beta chain described here comes from a study of identical twins. MiXCR, run by TCRdb on the 5' RACE reads, gives a single entry per CDR3 protein. The sample has 460,000 or so distinct CDR3 sequences, approximately 15% seen once. V lost 5 bases and J 5 bases, leaving 13 bases between the germline ends. Germline CDR1 and CDR2: SGHVS and FQNEAQ. This CDR3 is built from 13 residues. The sample also formed part of further work on yellow fever vaccine responses in identical twins.

The sequencing input was CD4+ T cells sorted from blood. The TCR sequence derives from a woman between 18 and 29 years old in good health. The chain links TRBV7-8 to TRBJ2-7, with a tentative D call TRBD1 (5 bases). Written as DNA, the CDR3 is TGTGCCAGCAGCGTTAAGGGGTACAACGAGCAGTACTTC. Translating it yields CASSVKGYNEQYF.